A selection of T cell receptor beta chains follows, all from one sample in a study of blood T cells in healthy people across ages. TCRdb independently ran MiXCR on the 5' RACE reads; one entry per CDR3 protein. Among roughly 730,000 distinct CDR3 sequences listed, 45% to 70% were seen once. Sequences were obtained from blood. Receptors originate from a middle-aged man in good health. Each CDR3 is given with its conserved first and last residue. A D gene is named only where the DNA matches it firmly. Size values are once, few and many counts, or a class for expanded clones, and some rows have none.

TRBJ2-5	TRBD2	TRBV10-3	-	CATSGSSEETQYF	TGTGCCACCAGCGGGAGTTCGGAGGAGACCCAGTACTTC
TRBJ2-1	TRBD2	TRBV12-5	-	CASGLVLAGGPDEQFF	TGTGCTAGTGGCTTGGTACTGGCGGGAGGGCCGGATGAGCAGTTCTTC
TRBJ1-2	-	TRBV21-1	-	CASSKGQGQEVNYGYTF	TGTGCCAGCAGCAAAGGACAAGGACAGGAGGTTAACTATGGCTACACCTTC
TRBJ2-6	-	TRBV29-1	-	CSVVFYIDSGANVLTF	TGCAGCGTTGTATTTTACATCGACTCTGGGGCCAACGTCCTGACTTTC
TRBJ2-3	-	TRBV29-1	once	CSASRRLSTDTQYF	TGCAGCGCCAGTCGACGCCTGAGCACAGATACGCAGTATTTT
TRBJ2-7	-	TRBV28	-	CASSLGLLSYEQYF	TGTGCCAGCAGTTTAGGCCTGCTCTCCTACGAGCAGTACTTC
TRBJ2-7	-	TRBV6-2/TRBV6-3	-	CASSYSHNEQYF	TGTGCCAGCAGTTACAGCCACAATGAGCAGTACTTC
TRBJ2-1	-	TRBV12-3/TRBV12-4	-	CAVGGTSSYNEQFF	TGTGCCGTCGGAGGCACAAGCTCCTACAATGAGCAGTTCTTC
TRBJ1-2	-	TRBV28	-	CASSDYSYGYTF	TGTGCCAGCAGTGACTACAGCTATGGCTACACCTTC
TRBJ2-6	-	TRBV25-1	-	CASSATTGSGANVLTF	TGTGCCAGCAGTGCCACGACAGGTTCTGGGGCCAACGTCCTGACTTTC
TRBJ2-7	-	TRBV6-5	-	CASGTPTYEQYF	TGTGCCAGCGGAACTCCGACCTACGAGCAGTACTTC
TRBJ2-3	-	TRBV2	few	CASTRRDTQYF	TGTGCCAGCACTCGGCGGGATACGCAGTATTTT
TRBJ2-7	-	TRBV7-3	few	CASSLKPGLLDYEQYF	TGTGCCAGCAGCTTAAAACCGGGACTGCTTGACTACGAGCAGTACTTC
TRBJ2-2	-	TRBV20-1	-	CSGKARGNTGELFF	TGCAGTGGCAAGGCGCGGGGGAACACCGGGGAGCTGTTTTTT
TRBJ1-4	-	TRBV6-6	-	CASSLQVGEKLFF	TGTGCCAGCAGTTTACAGGTCGGGGAAAAACTGTTTTTT
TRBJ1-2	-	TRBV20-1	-	CSAKTPYGYTF	TGCAGTGCTAAGACGCCGTATGGCTACACCTTC
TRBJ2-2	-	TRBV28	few	CASSFTNTGELFF	TGTGCCAGCAGTTTCACGAACACCGGGGAGCTGTTTTTT
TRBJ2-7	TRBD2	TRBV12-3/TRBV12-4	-	CASSFLAGHYEQYF	TGTGCCAGCAGTTTTCTAGCGGGCCACTACGAGCAGTACTTC
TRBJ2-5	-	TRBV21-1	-	CAGPDGRPPWGETQYF	TGTGCCGGTCCCGATGGACGGCCACCTTGGGGAGAGACCCAGTACTTC
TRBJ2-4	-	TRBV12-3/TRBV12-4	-	CASSPAGVTKNIQYF	TGTGCCAGCAGTCCCGCAGGAGTAACCAAAAACATTCAGTACTTC
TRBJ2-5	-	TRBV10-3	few	CAISTGRTQYF	TGTGCCATCAGCACAGGGAGAACCCAGTACTTC
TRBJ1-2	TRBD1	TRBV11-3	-	CASSFLGGQGSSYGYTF	TGTGCCAGCAGCTTCCTGGGGGGACAGGGGTCGAGTTATGGCTACACCTTC
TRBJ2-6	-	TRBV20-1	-	CSARRNSGANVLTF	TGCAGTGCTAGAAGAAACTCTGGGGCCAACGTCCTGACTTTC
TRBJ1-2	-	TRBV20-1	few	CSAKGPIVTDGYTF	TGCAGTGCTAAGGGCCCCATTGTTACCGATGGCTACACCTTC
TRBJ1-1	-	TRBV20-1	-	CSAPRGWQSGNTEAFF	TGCAGTGCCCCGCGGGGGTGGCAGTCGGGTAACACTGAAGCTTTCTTT
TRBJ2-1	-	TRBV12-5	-	CASGTGASYNEQFF	TGTGCTAGCGGAACAGGTGCCTCCTACAATGAGCAGTTCTTC
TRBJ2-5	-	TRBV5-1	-	CASSLEGYHRETQYF	TGCGCCAGCAGCTTGGAGGGTTACCATCGGGAGACCCAGTACTTC
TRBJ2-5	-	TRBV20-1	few	CSASIGGSPGTQYF	TGCAGTGCTAGTATCGGGGGTAGTCCGGGGACCCAGTACTTC
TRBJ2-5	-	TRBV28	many	CASSFVETQYF	TGCGCCAGCAGCTTTGTAGAGACCCAGTACTTC
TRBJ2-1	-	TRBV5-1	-	CASSFETGRPYNEQFF	TGCGCCAGCAGCTTTGAAACAGGGCGCCCTTACAATGAGCAGTTCTTC
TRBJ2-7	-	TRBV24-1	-	CATSDTGTFSLDEQYF	TGTGCCACCAGTGATACCGGGACATTTTCGCTTGACGAGCAGTACTTC
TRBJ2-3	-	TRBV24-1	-	CATSDFRDIDTDTQYF	TGTGCCACCAGTGATTTTCGGGATATTGACACAGATACGCAGTATTTT
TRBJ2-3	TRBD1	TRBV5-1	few	CASSRRGQGPRADTQYF	TGCGCCAGCAGCCGGAGGGGACAGGGCCCTAGAGCAGATACGCAGTATTTT
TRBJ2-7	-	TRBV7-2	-	CASSPARYEQYF	TGTGCCAGCAGCCCCGCTAGATACGAGCAGTACTTC
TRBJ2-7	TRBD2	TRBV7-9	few	CASSGASGSYEQYF	TGTGCCAGCAGCGGGGCTAGCGGGAGCTACGAGCAGTACTTC
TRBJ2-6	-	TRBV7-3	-	CASSLTGRSSGANVLTF	TGTGCCAGCAGCTTAACGGGACGGAGCTCTGGGGCCAACGTCCTGACTTTC
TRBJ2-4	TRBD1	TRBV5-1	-	CASSSGGQGRHIQYF	TGCGCCAGCAGCTCGGGGGGACAGGGACGGCACATTCAGTACTTC
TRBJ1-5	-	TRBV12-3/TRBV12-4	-	CASRQRAGDSNQPQHF	TGTGCCAGCAGGCAACGGGCAGGGGATAGCAATCAGCCCCAGCATTTT
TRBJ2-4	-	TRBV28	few	CASRAKSVGTKNIQYF	TGTGCCAGCAGAGCGAAGAGCGTCGGGACCAAAAACATTCAGTACTTC
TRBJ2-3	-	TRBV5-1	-	CASSLRWTPSTDTQYF	TGCGCCAGCAGCCTACGATGGACACCTAGCACAGATACGCAGTATTTT
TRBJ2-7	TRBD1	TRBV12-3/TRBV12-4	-	CASSSHGDRGAYEQYF	TGTGCCAGCAGCTCTCATGGGGACAGGGGTGCCTACGAGCAGTACTTC
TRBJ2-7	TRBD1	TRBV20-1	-	CSARRDSPYEQYF	TGCAGTGCTAGACGGGACAGCCCCTACGAGCAGTACTTC
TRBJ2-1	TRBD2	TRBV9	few	CASSVGGGGVVNEQFF	TGTGCCAGCAGCGTAGGAGGTGGGGGGGTAGTAAATGAGCAGTTCTTC
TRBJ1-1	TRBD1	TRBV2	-	CASSDRGPVSNTEAFF	TGTGCCAGCAGTGACAGGGGGCCGGTTTCGAACACTGAAGCTTTCTTT
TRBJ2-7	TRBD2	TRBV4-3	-	CASSQRTSGHYEQYF	TGCGCCAGCAGCCAACGGACTAGCGGGCACTACGAGCAGTACTTC
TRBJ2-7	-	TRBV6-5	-	CASSYEAHYEQYF	TGTGCCAGCAGTTACGAGGCCCACTACGAGCAGTACTTC
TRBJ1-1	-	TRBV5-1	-	CASAEGNTEAFF	TGCGCCAGCGCGGAAGGGAACACTGAAGCTTTCTTT
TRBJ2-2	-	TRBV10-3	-	CAISTRTGELFF	TGTGCCATCAGTACTAGGACCGGGGAGCTGTTTTTT
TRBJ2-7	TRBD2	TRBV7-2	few	CASSWLAGVYEQYF	TGTGCCAGCAGCTGGTTAGCGGGAGTCTACGAGCAGTACTTC
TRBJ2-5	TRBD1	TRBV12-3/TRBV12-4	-	CASSGSTGGETQYF	TGTGCCAGCAGTGGGTCGACAGGGGGAGAGACCCAGTACTTC
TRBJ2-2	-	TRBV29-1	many	CSVELSRGAGELFF	TGCAGCGTTGAACTGAGCAGGGGTGCCGGGGAGCTGTTTTTT
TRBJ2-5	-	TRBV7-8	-	CASSLAYRAETQYF	TGTGCCAGCAGCTTAGCGTACAGGGCAGAGACCCAGTACTTC
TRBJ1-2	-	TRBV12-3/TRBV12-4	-	CASSSSGSPSYGYTF	TGTGCCAGCAGTTCCAGTGGCTCTCCTAGCTATGGCTACACCTTC
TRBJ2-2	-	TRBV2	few	CASSRVGTGELFF	TGTGCCAGCAGTCGAGTAGGCACCGGGGAGCTGTTTTTT
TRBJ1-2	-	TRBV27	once	CASSPGGLGYTF	TGTGCCAGCAGTCCGGGGGGACTTGGCTACACCTTC
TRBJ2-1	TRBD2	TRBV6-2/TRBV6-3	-	CASSYTAGGEQFF	TGTGCCAGCAGTTACACAGCGGGAGGCGAGCAGTTCTTC
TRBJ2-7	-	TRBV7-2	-	CASSLVSRRSSALYEQYF	TGTGCCAGCAGCTTAGTGTCTAGGCGGTCTAGCGCCTTATACGAGCAGTACTTC
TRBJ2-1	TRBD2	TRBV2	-	CASSRTSGRRGEQFF	TGTGCCAGCAGTCGGACTAGCGGGAGAAGGGGTGAGCAGTTCTTC
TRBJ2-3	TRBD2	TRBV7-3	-	CASSRTGGADTQYF	TGTGCCAGCAGCCGAACCGGGGGGGCAGATACGCAGTATTTT